The T cell receptor (beta chain) under discussion was sequenced for a study of T cells in Graves' hyperthyroidism and ophthalmopathy. The study's findings and limits: Clonotypes that were expanded in thyroid above 0.001 mostly appeared in blood too. The model foresaw ophthalmopathy a median around 6 months prior to onset.

The diagnostic basis comprised clinical symptoms, serum thyroxine and TRAb, thyroid ultrasound and orbital computed tomography. The CDR3 has 16 amino acids. V lost 3 bases and J 1 base, leaving 12 bases between the germline ends. CDR1 is SGHVS, CDR2 FQNEAQ, per germline. Only a few counts were recorded for this clonotype. Its antigen is not known. TCR beta CDR3 sequences were amplified from RNA transcripts. The TCR CDR3 was amplified in a first-round RT-PCR using the HTBI primer set. One entry per CDR3 protein results from TCRdb running MiXCR on the multiplex PCR reads. In the table there are nearly 750,000 distinct CDR3 sequences, approximately 36% of which are singletons.

The rearrangement joins TRBV7-8 to TRBJ2-2, with D unclear. Sequencing was carried out using blood. The source of this sequence is a woman in her thirties or forties with Graves' hyperthyroidism. This CDR3 is CASSFAPGVNTGELFF. CDR3 bases: TGTGCCAGCAGCTTTGCTCCCGGCGTGAACACCGGGGAGCTGTTTTTT.